A selection of T cell receptor beta chains follows, all from one sample in a study of cytotoxic CD8 clonotypes in ibrutinib-treated CLL. Sequenced by immunoSEQ multiplex PCR; TCRdb stores in-frame clones only, minus some. The sample has some 200,000 clones; over 65% are singletons. Sequencing used PBMCs, obtained after 12 months of ibrutinib treatment. The receptors were gathered from a human donor with chronic lymphocytic leukemia. Both conserved end residues are part of each CDR3. A D gene is named only where the DNA matches it firmly. Size is omitted from some rows. Given values are once, few, many or a class for expanded clones.

V gene	J gene	clone size	D gene	CDR3 DNA	CDR3 protein
TRBV19	TRBJ1-1	many	TRBD1	TGTGCCAGTAAACACAGGGGCACCTCCTTTATGAACACTGAAGCTTTCTTT	CASKHRGTSFMNTEAFF
TRBV30	TRBJ2-1	NA	TRBD2	TGTGCCTGGAGCGGAGGGGGGACTAGCGGGAGCTGGTTCTATGAGCAGTTCTTC	CAWSGGGTSGSWFYEQFF
TRBV10-1	TRBJ2-1	NA	NA	TGCGCCAGCAGTGAGGGGAACAGGGAGAAAAATGAGCAGTTCTTC	CASSEGNREKNEQFF
TRBV2	TRBJ1-4	NA	NA	TGTGCCAGCAGTGGGCAGACCGCGGGTGAAAAACTGTTTTTT	CASSGQTAGEKLFF
TRBV6-5	TRBJ2-7	NA	NA	TGTGCCAGCAGTTATAATACAGGCTCCTACGAGCAGTACTTC	CASSYNTGSYEQYF
TRBV19	TRBJ1-6	few	NA	TGTGCCAGTAGTAGAAGTGTCGAGAGAGATTCACCCCTCCACTTT	CASSRSVERDSPLHF
TRBV11-2	TRBJ2-3	NA	NA	TGTGCCAGCAGCTTGGGGCCAGATACGCAGTATTTT	CASSLGPDTQYF
TRBV5-1	TRBJ2-1	NA	TRBD2	TGCGCCAGCAGCCTCACTAGCGGGGGGCTCAATGAGCAGTTCTTC	CASSLTSGGLNEQFF
TRBV11-2	TRBJ1-2	NA	NA	TGTGCCAGCAGCTTAGACCCCCAGGGCACAGGGCAAGGCTACACCTTC	CASSLDPQGTGQGYTF
TRBV6-5	TRBJ1-1	NA	NA	TGTGCCAGCAGTTACTCCGCCGGTGTCACAGGGGAAGCTTTCTTT	CASSYSAGVTGEAFF
TRBV18	TRBJ2-1	NA	TRBD1	TGTGCCAGCTCGCCGGGACAGTGGAAAAGTGAGCAGTTCTTC	CASSPGQWKSEQFF
TRBV5-1	TRBJ1-1	NA	NA	TGCGCCAGCAGCTTGGATGCAGGGAGCAACACTGAAGCTTTCTTT	CASSLDAGSNTEAFF
TRBV30	TRBJ1-2	NA	NA	TGTGCCTGGTCCCTATTACAGGGTGGCTACACCTTC	CAWSLLQGGYTF
TRBV30	TRBJ1-1	NA	NA	TGTGCCTGGACGGGGCCGGGGCAGAACACTGAAGCTTTCTTT	CAWTGPGQNTEAFF
TRBV6-1	TRBJ1-1	NA	NA	TGTACCAGCAGGAAGGTAGGGTATGAAGCTTTCTTT	CTSRKVGYEAFF
TRBV30	TRBJ1-5	few	NA	TGTGCCTGGAGTGTTGGAAGGGATCAGCCCCAGCATTTT	CAWSVGRDQPQHF
TRBV19	TRBJ1-5	NA	TRBD1	TGTGCCAGTATGGGACAGATTAGCAATCAGCCCCAGCATTTT	CASMGQISNQPQHF
TRBV6-6	TRBJ1-5	NA	NA	TGTGCCAGCAGCCGGACAGTGAGCAATCAGCCCCAGCATTTT	CASSRTVSNQPQHF
TRBV5-6	TRBJ1-6	NA	NA	TGTGCCAGCACCGACAACCTCTATAATTCACCCCTCCACTTT	CASTDNLYNSPLHF
TRBV7-9	TRBJ1-1	NA	NA	TGTGCCAGCATGCAGGGAGACACTGAAGCTTTCTTT	CASMQGDTEAFF
TRBV6-1	TRBJ1-2	few	NA	TGTGCCAGCTCTACCAACTATGGCTACACCTTC	CASSTNYGYTF
TRBV18	TRBJ2-3	NA	NA	TGTGCCAGCTCACCTAACCGGGTCCGCGCGGGGACAGATACGCAGTATTTT	CASSPNRVRAGTDTQYF
TRBV30	TRBJ2-6	once	TRBD1	TGTGCCTGGAGTGTACGGACAGGGGGTAACTCTGGGGCCAACGTCCTGACTTTC	CAWSVRTGGNSGANVLTF
TRBV10-3	TRBJ2-7	few	TRBD1	TGTGCCATCCGGGGACAGGAGCACTACGAGCAGTACTTC	CAIRGQEHYEQYF
TRBV5-1	TRBJ2-1	NA	TRBD1	TGCGCCAGCAGCTCACGGACAGGGGGCAAGTTAGATGAGCAGTTCTTC	CASSSRTGGKLDEQFF
TRBV7-9	TRBJ1-2	NA	NA	TGTGCCAGCAGTTCCTTTAGGTCCAGGGTTACTAACTATGGCTACACCTTC	CASSSFRSRVTNYGYTF
TRBV4-1	TRBJ1-2	NA	TRBD1	TGCGCCAGCAGCCAAAACAGGGGTGACTATGGCTACACCTTC	CASSQNRGDYGYTF
TRBV9	TRBJ2-3	NA	TRBD2	TGTGCCAGCAGCATCGCCGGGACTAGCGGGAGCACAGATACGCAGTATTTT	CASSIAGTSGSTDTQYF
TRBV19	TRBJ1-5	few	TRBD1	TGTGCCAGTAGTTGGACAGGGATTTTTCATCAGCCCCAGCATTTT	CASSWTGIFHQPQHF
TRBV4-3	TRBJ2-6	NA	TRBD1	TGCGCCAGCAGCCAAGATGGGACAGTCATCTCTGGGGCCAACGTCCTGACTTTC	CASSQDGTVISGANVLTF
TRBV27	TRBJ1-2	NA	NA	TGTGCCAGCAGTTTATACTTCCCGGGATGGGGAGGAGGCTACACCTTC	CASSLYFPGWGGGYTF
TRBV27	TRBJ2-7	NA	NA	TGTGCCAGCGTTAATAGGGGATTTCCCTACGAGCAGTACTTC	CASVNRGFPYEQYF
TRBV19	TRBJ1-3	NA	NA	TGTGCCAGTACCATCGCAAGGAGCTCTGGAAACACCATATATTTT	CASTIARSSGNTIYF
TRBV13	TRBJ1-5	NA	NA	TGTGCCAGCAGTTTGCGGATTAATCAGCCCCAGCATTTT	CASSLRINQPQHF
TRBV30	TRBJ1-1	NA	TRBD1	TGTGCCTGGAGTGTCGGACAGGAGAACACTGAAGCTTTCTTT	CAWSVGQENTEAFF
TRBV29-1	TRBJ1-6	NA	NA	TGCAGCGTTATGGTATCGGGGAAAACGAGGAATTCACCCCTCCACTTT	CSVMVSGKTRNSPLHF
TRBV5-6	TRBJ1-1	NA	NA	TGTGCCAGCAGCTTACGGGGGACTGAAGCTTTCTTT	CASSLRGTEAFF
TRBV19	TRBJ1-2	NA	NA	TGTGCCAGCTCGGGACGGCTGACTAACTATGGCTACACCTTC	CASSGRLTNYGYTF
TRBV6-5	TRBJ1-2	NA	NA	TGTGCCAGCCGTGACAGCGTCTATGGCTACACCTTC	CASRDSVYGYTF
TRBV7-2	TRBJ2-1	NA	NA	TGTGCCAGCAGCTTAGTGAGACCGGAGCGTAGCTCCTACAATGAGCAGTTCTTC	CASSLVRPERSSYNEQFF
TRBV25-1	TRBJ1-4	NA	NA	TGTGCCAGCATCGGTAGAACAACTAATGAAAAACTGTTTTTT	CASIGRTTNEKLFF
TRBV30	TRBJ1-1	NA	TRBD1	TGTGCCTGGAGTGTAACAGGGGCGAACACTGAAGCTTTCTTT	CAWSVTGANTEAFF
TRBV19	TRBJ1-5	NA	NA	TGTGCCAGTAGTAAACAGGGAGCTCTCTATAGCAATCAGCCCCAGCATTTT	CASSKQGALYSNQPQHF